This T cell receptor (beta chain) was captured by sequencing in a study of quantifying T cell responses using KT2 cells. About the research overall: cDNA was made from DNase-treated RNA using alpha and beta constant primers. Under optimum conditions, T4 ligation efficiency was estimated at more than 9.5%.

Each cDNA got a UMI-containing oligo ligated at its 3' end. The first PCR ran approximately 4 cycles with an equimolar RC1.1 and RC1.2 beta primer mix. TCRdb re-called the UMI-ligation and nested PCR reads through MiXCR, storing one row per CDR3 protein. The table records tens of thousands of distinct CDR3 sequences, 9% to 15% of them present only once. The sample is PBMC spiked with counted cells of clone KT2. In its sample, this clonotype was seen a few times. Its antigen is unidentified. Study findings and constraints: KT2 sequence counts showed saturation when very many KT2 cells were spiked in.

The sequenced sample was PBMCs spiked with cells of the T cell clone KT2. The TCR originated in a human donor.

The CDR3 DNA sequence: TGTGCCAGCAGCTTTACCGGGACGGAGAACACTGAAGCTTTCTTT. Amino acid sequence: CASSFTGTENTEAFF. The chain is built from TRBV9 and TRBJ1-1; possible D gene TRBD1, 5 bases. This CDR3 spans 15 amino acids. CDR1 is SGDLS, CDR2 YYNGEE, per germline. V lost 4 bases, J lost 1 base, and 14 bases lay in between.